These 8 T cell receptor beta chains originate from one sample sequenced in a study of metastatic and nonmetastatic thyroid tumors. TCRdb re-clonotyped the PCR reads through MiXCR. The data hold 30,000 to 45,000 clones, with around 31% observed a single time. Treatment of any kind had been given to no patient before thyroid surgery. Sequencing was performed on tumor tissue. These TCRs come from a female donor with papillary thyroid cancer or a benign thyroid nodule (not recorded which). Some clones in this sample may be carry-over from other donors' samples.

This clone was seen a single time. The genes are TRBV20-1 and TRBJ2-3; 10 bases agree with TRBD2. Germline V CDR1 and CDR2: DFQATT, SNEGSKA (reference sequence). V gave up 2 bases and J gave up 5 bases; unmatched junction bases: 13. The CDR3 length is 17 residues. This CDR3 is CSARHPGSSGSLDTQYF. The CDR3 DNA reads as TGCAGTGCTAGACACCCGGGTTCTAGCGGGAGTTTAGATACGCAGTATTTT.

This clone was detected once. The chain joins TRBV18 to TRBJ2-7; TRBD1 aligns across 11 bases. Germline CDR1 is KGHSH and CDR2 is LQKENI. The V segment lost 2 bases and the J segment 3 bases; nucleotides outside the gene matches: 3. The CDR3 length is 15 residues. The CDR3 nucleotides read TGTGCCAGCTCACCAGGGACAGGGGGTCACTACGAGCAGTACGTC. This translates into CASSPGTGGHYEQYV.

This clone was found a few times. This sequence joins TRBV20-1 and TRBJ1-6; TRBD1 agrees at 8 bases. CDR3 length: 15 amino acids. After removal of 5 bases from V and 5 bases from J, the junction contained 8 bases not matched to a gene. Per germline, CDR1 DFQATT and CDR2 SNEGSKA (reference sequence). The CDR3 DNA is TGCAGTGCTCAATCCGGGACAGGCGATAATTCACCCCTCCACTTT. Encoded protein: CSAQSGTGDNSPLHF.

The DNA of the CDR3 is TGTGCCAGCAGCTTAGCGACAGGGGGCTTAGATGAGCAGTACTTC. Translation gives CASSLATGGLDEQYF. The chain joins TRBV7-2 to TRBJ2-7; 10 bases are shared with TRBD1. Trimming cost V 0 bases and J 7 bases; bases outside gene matches: 6. The CDR3 covers 15 residues. The V gene's germline CDR1 is SGHTA and CDR2 FQGNSA.

This clone was counted between two and nine times. The chain recombines TRBV6-1 with TRBJ2-1; perhaps TRBD2 as D (7 bases). The CDR3 is 13 amino acids. Trimming took 8 bases from V and 2 from J, leaving 10 bases between them. The germline V gene encodes CDR1 MNHNS and CDR2 SASEGT. The CDR3 nucleotides are TGTGCCAGCGGGAGGGGGGCCTACAATGAGCAGTTCTTC. This translates into CASGRGAYNEQFF.

In this sample, this clone turned up many times. This sample includes further DNA sequences coding for the same CDR3. This chain joins TRBV28 and TRBJ1-2; TRBD1 matches at 9 bases. The CDR3 is 14 amino acids. J gave up 4 bases and V 4 bases, and 4 bases lay outside the gene matches. CDR1 is MDHEN and CDR2 is SYDVKM in the germline V gene. The DNA of the CDR3 is TGTGCCAGCAGTTATACAGGGGGCGGCTATGGCTACACCTTC. Protein product: CASSYTGGGYGYTF.

The chain employs TRBV7-2 and TRBJ2-7; 11 positions agree with TRBD1. The CDR3 extends over 14 amino acids. The germline V gene encodes CDR1 SGHTA and CDR2 FQGNSA. V trimming: 4 bases; J trimming: 5 bases; junction bases outside the gene matches: 4. CDR3 amino acids: CASSYRTGGDEQYF. The CDR3 DNA reads as TGTGCCAGCAGCTACCGGACAGGGGGCGACGAGCAGTACTTC.

This clone was seen more than once but under ten times. The J gene is TRBJ2-7, the V gene TRBV27; D is possibly TRBD2 (6 bases). This CDR3 has 10 residues. Germline CDR1 is MNHEY and CDR2 is SMNVEV (reference sequence). The ends were cut back, 11 bases at V and 5 bases at J, with 10 bases in the middle. CDR3 sequence reads: CAGGADEQYF. The CDR3 DNA sequence: TGTGCCGGCGGGGCGGACGAGCAGTACTTC.